This TCR beta chain was sequenced during a study of T cells in Graves' hyperthyroidism and ophthalmopathy. General observations from the study: Most thyroid clonotypes expanded above 0.001 were also detected in blood.

Germline CDR1 and CDR2: LNHNV and YYDKDF (reference sequence). This CDR3 has 15 residues. The V and J ends lost 1 base and 4 bases respectively, with 11 bases between them. TCR beta CDR3 regions were amplified from RNA. First-round RT-PCR of the TCR CDR3 relied on the HTBI primer set. TCRdb redid the calling of the multiplex PCR reads with MiXCR, one entry per CDR3 protein. The table shows hundreds of thousands of distinct CDR3 sequences, with 40% to 55% occurring only once. Exclusion criteria comprised uncontrolled infection, other autoimmune disease, pregnancy or lactation. A remark on this clonotype: Its antigen is unidentified.

The TCR sequence derives from an adult man with Graves' disease, either hyperthyroidism or ophthalmopathy (not recorded which). Sequenced sample: peripheral blood or thyroid tissue (not recorded which). The genes are TRBV15 and TRBJ1-3; D is unresolved. CDR3 in amino acids: CATSRGAASGNTIYF. The CDR3 nucleotides read TGTGCCACCAGCAGAGGGGCAGCCTCGGGAAACACCATATATTTT.